This passage covers 23 T cell receptor beta chains from one sample sequenced in a study of blood T cell repertoires in COVID-19 (dated by TCRdb to the early 2020s). The library was obtained by the immunoSEQ multiplex PCR assay. This immuneACCESS table, as held by TCRdb, lists in-frame sequences with V and J called but not all clones. Of the missing ones, under half trace to an unresolved V gene in checked studies; the others have no known cause. Present in this sample are about 250,000 clones, approximately 86% of which were seen just once. Clones ranked in the top ten supply under 2% of the sample. Material for sequencing was PBMCs or T cells enriched from blood (not recorded which). These receptors all come from a woman aged 50 to 65 who had recovered from COVID-19.

The chain combines TRBV19 with TRBJ2-1, with D unresolved. CDR1 LNHDA and CDR2 SQIVND come from the germline V gene (reference sequence). Trimming took off 6 bases at V and 5 bases at J, with 11 bases between the two ends. This CDR3 region has 13 residues. CDR3 nucleotide sequence: TGTGCCAGTAGCCCGGTGGAGCACAATGAGCAGTTCTTC. Its protein is CASSPVEHNEQFF.

The J gene is TRBJ1-1, the V gene TRBV10-2; tentatively, D is TRBD1 (5 bases). CDR3 length: 14 amino acids. Looked up from germline, CDR1 is WSHSY and CDR2 is SAAADI. Trimming stripped 7 bases from V and 5 bases from J, with 17 bases between. CDR3 bases: TGCGCCAGCACCTTGGCAGGTGGGGGGACTGAAGCTTTCTTT. It codes for CASTLAGGGTEAFF.

This chain links TRBV27 with TRBJ2-3, with a weak D call TRBD1 (6 bases). V was shortened by 0 bases and J by 3 bases, with 13 bases between the two germline ends. The CDR3 extends over 16 amino acids. Germline CDR1 reads MNHEY; CDR2 reads SMNVEV (reference sequence). CDR3 in amino acids: CASSLSREDSTDTQYF. In DNA, the CDR3 is TGTGCCAGCAGTTTATCGCGAGAGGACAGTACAGATACGCAGTATTTT.

This chain joins TRBV5-5 and TRBJ1-4; 7 nucleotides agree with TRBD1. The junction had 6 bases not matched to a gene; V was cut back by 7 bases and J by 3 bases. This CDR3 comprises 14 residues. Germline-derived CDR1 and CDR2 are SGHKS and YYEKEE (reference sequence). In DNA, the CDR3 is TGTGCCAGCCATCAACAGGGGTCTAATGAAAAACTGTTTTTT. It codes for CASHQQGSNEKLFF. Variable domain in full (rest from reference TRBV5-5 and TRBJ1-4): DAGVTQSPTHLIKTRGQQVTLRCSPISGHKSVSWYQQVLGQGPQFIFQYYEKEERGRGNFPDRFSARQFPNYSSELNVNALLLGDSALYLCASHQQGSNEKLFFGSGTQLSVL.

The chain joins TRBV28 to TRBJ1-5; maybe TRBD1 (5 bases). The V end lost 5 bases, the J end lost 6 bases, and 17 bases lay between the germline ends. Germline-derived CDR1 and CDR2 are MDHEN and SYDVKM. The CDR3 spans 15 residues. The CDR3 DNA sequence: TGTGCCAGCAGTGCAGGGAATGTCATCAGTCAGCCCCAGCATTTT. Translating gives CASSAGNVISQPQHF.

V and J are TRBV7-2 and TRBJ2-1; D remains unclear. This CDR3 has 14 amino acids. The germline V gene has CDR1 SGHTA and CDR2 FQGNSA. V shed 0 bases and J shed 3 bases, with 6 bases lying between them. The CDR3 region is CASSLAYSYNEQFF. The DNA of the CDR3 is TGTGCCAGCAGCTTAGCGTACAGCTACAATGAGCAGTTCTTC.

J is TRBJ2-7 and V is TRBV19; 9 bases are a match to TRBD2. Germline CDR1 reads LNHDA; CDR2 reads SQIVND (reference sequence). The ends lost 0 bases at V and 1 base at J; junction bases unmatched: 1. The CDR3 is 15 amino acids. CDR3 sequence (DNA): TGTGCCAGTAGTATAGAAGCGGGAGGTTCCTACGAGCAGTACTTC. It yields the protein CASSIEAGGSYEQYF.

The chain employs TRBV19 and TRBJ2-7; 12 bases agree with TRBD2. CDR1 and CDR2 (germline): LNHDA, SQIVND (reference sequence). The CDR3 is 16 amino acids. V dropped 5 bases and J dropped 7; count of bases not matched to a gene: 12. CDR3 loop: CASSAGASGRVWEQYF. CDR3 DNA: TGTGCCAGTAGTGCCGGAGCTAGCGGGAGGGTATGGGAGCAGTACTTC.

This clone has a handful of counts. The chain carries TRBV2 and TRBJ2-5, with D perhaps matching TRBD2 (5 bases). CDR1 and CDR2 from the germline V gene are SNHLY and FYNNEI. Trimming left V 6 bases short and J 4 bases short, with 27 bases between. CDR3 size: 18 residues. CDR3: CASRRLRLAGPPRETQYF. CDR3 nucleotides: TGTGCCAGCAGGAGGTTGAGGCTAGCCGGACCCCCTCGAGAGACCCAGTACTTC. The full variable domain, with the rest looked up from reference TRBV2 and TRBJ2-5, is EPEVTQTPSHQVTQMGQEVILRCVPISNHLYFYWYRQILGQKVEFLVSFYNNEISEKSEIFDDQFSVERPDGSNFTLKIRSTKLEDSAMYFCASRRLRLAGPPRETQYFGPGTRLLVL.

J is TRBJ1-5 and V is TRBV5-5; D is unresolved. This CDR3 is built from 14 residues. V was pared by 3 bases and J by 0 bases, with 7 bases between. Germline V gives CDR1 SGHKS, CDR2 YYEKEE (reference sequence). In nucleotides, the CDR3 is TGTGCCAGCAGCTCTTATTCTAGCAATCAGCCCCAGCATTTT. This translates into CASSSYSSNQPQHF.

Remarks on this clone: The sample contains more than one DNA sequence encoding this CDR3. The chain uses TRBV5-1 and TRBJ2-2, with D hard to call. Per germline, CDR1 SGHRS and CDR2 YFSETQ. This CDR3 contains 14 residues. V was clipped by 2 bases and J by 4 bases, with 9 bases between them. The CDR3 reads CASSLLPTTGELFF. For the CDR3, the DNA is TGCGCCAGCAGCTTACTGCCAACCACCGGGGAGCTGTTTTTT.

In DNA form, the CDR3 reads TGTGCCAGTAGTATAGGCGGGGACAGGACTGAGTATGGCTACACCTTC. It encodes CASSIGGDRTEYGYTF. The chain links TRBV19 to TRBJ1-2, with TRBD1 matching over 8 bases. The V and J ends lost 1 base and 5 bases, in that order; junction bases with no gene match: 9. There are 16 residues in the CDR3. Looked up from germline, CDR1 is LNHDA and CDR2 is SQIVND (reference sequence).

The chain is built from TRBV3-1 (or the pseudogene TRBV3-2) and TRBJ1-5, with 8 bases fitting TRBD1. Germline V gene lookup returns CDR1 LGHDT and CDR2 YNNKEL (reference sequence). V trimming: 5 bases; J trimming: 7 bases; junction bases outside the gene matches: 4. The CDR3 is made up of 13 amino acids. The CDR3 DNA reads TGTGCCAGCAGCAGGGACAGGTCCCAGCCCCAGCATTTT. Its protein product is CASSRDRSQPQHF.

The V gene is TRBV5-1, the J gene TRBJ2-3; possibly TRBD2 for D (5 bases). Germline lookup yields CDR1 SGHRS and CDR2 YFSETQ. CDR3 length: 16 residues. V lost 1 base and J lost 0, with 12 bases in between. CDR3 in amino acids: CASSLRGSGSTDTQYF. The CDR3 DNA follows: TGCGCCAGCAGCTTGCGAGGGTCAGGTAGCACAGATACGCAGTATTTT.

The chain links TRBV7-9 to TRBJ1-4; no definite D call. The CDR3 sequence is 12 residues long. Germline CDR1 and CDR2: SEHNR and FQNEAQ (reference sequence). Trimming took 8 bases from V and 7 from J, leaving 11 bases between them. The DNA for the CDR3 is TGTGCCAGCTCGAGGGATGGTGAAAAACTGTTTTTT. It codes for CASSRDGEKLFF.

The chain uses TRBV4-1 and TRBJ2-7; no firm D call. The CDR3 contains 12 residues. Germline values: CDR1 MGHRA, CDR2 YSYEKL. V was clipped by 2 bases and J by 6 bases, with 8 bases between them. The DNA of the CDR3 is TGCGCCAGCAGCCAATCGGTCGGCGAGCAGTACTTC. Translating gives CASSQSVGEQYF.

V usage is TRBV11-2 and J usage is TRBJ2-7; a possible D gene is TRBD1 (6 bases). The V gene's germline CDR1 is SGHAT and CDR2 FQNNGV. The CDR3 is made up of 15 amino acids. The germline V and J ends were trimmed by 5 bases and 3 bases, with 17 bases remaining between them. The CDR3 here is CASSALRDTYYEQYF. The CDR3 DNA is TGTGCCAGCAGCGCCCTCCGGGACACATACTACGAGCAGTACTTC. Full variable domain (remainder filled in from reference TRBV11-2 and TRBJ2-7): EAGVAQSPRYKIIEKRQSVAFWCNPISGHATLYWYQQILGQGPKLLIQFQNNGVVDDSQLPKDRFSAERLKGVDSTLKIQPAKLEDSAVYLCASSALRDTYYEQYFGPGTRLTVT.

The gene calls are TRBV6-5 and TRBJ1-6; no clear D. Trimming shortened V by 9 bases and J by 8 bases, and 20 bases separated the two germline ends. Germline V gene sequence: CDR1 MNHEY, CDR2 SVGAGI. The length of the CDR3 is 15 residues. CDR3 loop: CASSSVRAAYSPLHF. In DNA, the CDR3 is TGTGCCAGTAGCTCCGTCCGAGCAGCCTATTCACCCCTCCACTTT.

This rearrangement joins TRBV3-1 (or the pseudogene TRBV3-2) to TRBJ2-3; TRBD2 agrees at 8 bases. V shed 4 bases, J shed 2 bases, and the junction held 5 bases outside the gene matches. The CDR3 is made up of 15 amino acids. The germline V gene encodes CDR1 LGHDT and CDR2 YNNKEL (reference sequence). The CDR3 DNA follows: TGTGCCAGCAGCCCTAATAGCGGGACCACAGATACGCAGTATTTT. This gives the protein CASSPNSGTTDTQYF.

V is TRBV5-4 and J is TRBJ1-1; 10 positions match TRBD1. V dropped 4 bases and J dropped 2; count of bases not matched to a gene: 5. The germline V gene encodes CDR1 SGHNT and CDR2 YYREEE (reference sequence). CDR3 size: 15 residues. CDR3 loop: CASSPPTGGNTEAFF. In DNA form, the CDR3 reads TGTGCCAGCAGCCCTCCGACAGGGGGCAACACTGAAGCTTTCTTT.

The chain is built from TRBV4-1 and TRBJ1-2; a weak D match, TRBD1 (5 bases). Deletions cut 1 base from V and 4 bases from J, with 7 bases between. This CDR3 comprises 13 residues. Germline V gives CDR1 MGHRA, CDR2 YSYEKL. CDR3 nucleotides: TGCGCCAGCAGCCAAGTGGGGGGCTATGGCTACACCTTC. Protein: CASSQVGGYGYTF.

The chain combines TRBV9 with TRBJ2-3; 7 bases are a match to TRBD2. Germline-derived CDR1 and CDR2 are SGDLS and YYNGEE. V trimming: 3 bases; J trimming: 0 bases; junction bases outside the gene matches: 7. This CDR3 comprises 16 residues. The CDR3 nucleotides read TGTGCCAGCAGCGCCCTTCTAGCGGCTAGCACAGATACGCAGTATTTT. As protein: CASSALLAASTDTQYF.

V and J are TRBV5-1 and TRBJ2-3; the D gene is possibly TRBD2 (6 bases). Trimming cost V 1 base and J 1 base, with 10 bases left between them. The CDR3 length is 15 residues. Germline V gene lookup returns CDR1 SGHRS and CDR2 YFSETQ. CDR3 bases: TGCGCCAGCAGCTTGAGGCCGGGAGGCACAGATACGCAGTATTTT. Protein: CASSLRPGGTDTQYF.